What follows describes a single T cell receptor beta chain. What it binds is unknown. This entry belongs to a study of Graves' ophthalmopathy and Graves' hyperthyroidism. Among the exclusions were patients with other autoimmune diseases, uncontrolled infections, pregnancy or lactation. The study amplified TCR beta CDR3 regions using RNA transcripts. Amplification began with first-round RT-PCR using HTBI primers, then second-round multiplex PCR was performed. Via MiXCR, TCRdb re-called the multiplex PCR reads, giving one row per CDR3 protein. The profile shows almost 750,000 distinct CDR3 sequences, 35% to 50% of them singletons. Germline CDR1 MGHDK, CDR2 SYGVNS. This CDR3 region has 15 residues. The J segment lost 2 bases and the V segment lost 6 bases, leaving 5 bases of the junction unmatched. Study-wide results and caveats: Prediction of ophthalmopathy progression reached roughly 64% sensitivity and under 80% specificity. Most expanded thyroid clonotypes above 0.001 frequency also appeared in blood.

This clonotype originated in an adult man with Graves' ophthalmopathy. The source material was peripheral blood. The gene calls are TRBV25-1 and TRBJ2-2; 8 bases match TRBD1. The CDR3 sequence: CASREGQGNTGELFF. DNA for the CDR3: TGTGCCAGCAGGGAAGGACAGGGAAACACCGGGGAGCTGTTTTTT.